The 14 T cell receptor beta chains given below trace back to one sample, sequenced in a study of vaccination and CD4 T cells after COVID-19. Treatment specified: approximately 9-day PBMC culture with coronavirus spike peptide pools or control peptides (ViraFEST assay). Antigen specificity for these receptors is unknown. Sequencing of DNA taken from cultured CD4+ T cells relied on the Oncomine TCR Beta short-read assay. TCRdb reprocessed the PCR reads via MiXCR and lists one record per CDR3 protein. The sample yields around 19,000 distinct CDR3 sequences, approximately 46% seen once. Sequences were derived from CD4+ T cells from blood, cultured in vitro, sampled before SARS-CoV-2 vaccination. These TCRs come from a human donor who had recovered from COVID-19.

This chain links TRBV7-9 with TRBJ1-1; D is unclear. Germline lookup yields CDR1 SEHNR and CDR2 FQNEAQ (reference sequence). V dropped 5 bases and J dropped 4 bases, with 14 bases sitting between them. The CDR3 contains 14 residues. The CDR3 sequence: CASSPITAGTEAFF. CDR3 DNA sequence: TGTGCCAGCAGCCCTATAACGGCGGGCACTGAAGCTTTCTTT.

J is TRBJ1-2 and V is TRBV19, with 8 bases identical to TRBD1. This CDR3 contains 17 residues. Germline values: CDR1 LNHDA, CDR2 SQIVND (reference sequence). V shed 3 bases, J shed 0 bases, and the junction held 9 bases outside the gene matches. The CDR3 DNA reads as TGTGCCAGTAGTATCGATCAGGGGGCGCGGGCTAACTATGGCTACACCTTC. Its protein is CASSIDQGARANYGYTF.

The gene calls are TRBV10-3 and TRBJ1-3; possible D gene TRBD1, 5 bases. This CDR3 contains 16 residues. The germline gives CDR1 ENHRY, CDR2 SYGVKD. Trimming took 4 bases from V and 0 from J, leaving 13 bases between them. CDR3 sequence (DNA): TGTGCCATCAGTGGGATTGGGGCCCTCTCTGGAAACACCATATATTTT. Its translation is CAISGIGALSGNTIYF.

There are a few counts of this clonotype. The chain recombines TRBV12-3 or TRBV12-4 with TRBJ1-5; perhaps TRBD1 as D (5 bases). There are 15 residues in the CDR3. Trimming removed 6 bases from V and 4 bases from J, with 16 bases in between. CDR3 loop: CASSPDSPINQPQHF. CDR3 nucleotide sequence: TGTGCCAGCAGCCCCGACAGCCCGATAAATCAGCCCCAGCATTTT.

This chain links TRBV19 with TRBJ2-1; D gene ambiguous. The CDR3 contains 15 residues. Germline loops: CDR1 LNHDA, CDR2 SQIVND (reference sequence). V lost 3 bases to trimming and J lost 6 bases, with 15 bases between them. The chain's CDR3 is CASSIIELVCNEQFF. The CDR3 bases are TGTGCCAGTAGTATTATAGAGCTTGTCTGCAATGAGCAGTTCTTC.

This clonotype has just a few counts. The V and J genes are TRBV19 and TRBJ1-5; 8 bases map to TRBD1. The CDR3 extends over 16 amino acids. Germline CDR1 reads LNHDA; CDR2 reads SQIVND (reference sequence). After removal of 1 base from V and 2 bases from J, the junction contained 4 bases not matched to a gene. The CDR3 here is CASSIAGTGGNQPQHF. CDR3 DNA: TGTGCCAGTAGTATAGCCGGGACAGGAGGCAATCAGCCCCAGCATTTT.

CDR3 DNA sequence: TGCGCCAGCAGCCAAGATGTTGGGGCTCGCAATCAGCCCCAGCATTTT. Amino acid sequence: CASSQDVGARNQPQHF. This rearrangement joins TRBV4-3 to TRBJ1-5; possibly TRBD1 for D (5 bases). Looked up from germline, CDR1 is LGHNA and CDR2 is YSLEER. This CDR3 region has 16 residues. V lost 0 bases to trimming and J lost 2 bases, with 11 bases between them.

In its sample, this clonotype was seen once. The rearrangement joins TRBV7-9 to TRBJ1-5; possible D gene TRBD1, 5 bases. The V gene lost 4 bases and the J gene lost 6 bases, with 13 bases spanning the gap. Germline lookup yields CDR1 SEHNR and CDR2 FQNEAQ (reference sequence). CDR3 length: 14 residues. The CDR3 is CASSWGTGFQPQHF. CDR3 DNA sequence: TGTGCCAGCAGCTGGGGGACCGGATTTCAGCCCCAGCATTTT.

The CDR3 here is CASRTGLAGKHGELFF. The CDR3 DNA is TGTGCCAGCAGAACCGGACTAGCGGGGAAGCACGGGGAGCTGTTTTTT. The chain is built from TRBV6-2 or TRBV6-3 and TRBJ2-2; TRBD2 aligns across 12 bases. The CDR3 runs to 16 residues. Germline CDR1 MNHEY, CDR2 SVGEGT. V trimming: 6 bases; J trimming: 7 bases; junction bases outside the gene matches: 9.

This rearrangement joins TRBV7-3 to TRBJ2-2; 11 bases map to TRBD2. Trimming took 4 bases from V and 8 from J; bases not matched to a gene: 9. Germline lookup yields CDR1 SGHTA and CDR2 FQGTGA. This CDR3 region has 16 residues. The DNA of the CDR3 is TGTGCCAGCAGCTCTAAGACTAGCGGGGTATCTGGGGAGCTGTTTTTT. As protein: CASSSKTSGVSGELFF. Based on the CDR3 plus reference TRBV7-3 and TRBJ2-2, the full variable domain is GAGVSQTPSNKVTEKGKYVELRCDPISGHTALYWYRQSLGQGPEFLIYFQGTGAADDSGLPNDRFFAVRPEGSVSTLKIQRTERGDSAVYLCASSSKTSGVSGELFFGEGSRLTVL.

The CDR3 sequence is CSARDRAYEQYF. The CDR3 DNA reads TGCAGTGCTAGGGACAGGGCGTACGAGCAGTACTTC. This chain links TRBV20-1 with TRBJ2-7; 8 bases map to TRBD1. Per germline, CDR1 DFQATT and CDR2 SNEGSKA (reference sequence). The V and J ends lost 3 bases and 4 bases, in that order; junction bases with no gene match: 2. This CDR3 is 12 amino acids long.

This clonotype was detected a few times. The chain employs TRBV20-1 and TRBJ2-7; TRBD2 aligns across 13 bases. In germline, CDR1 is DFQATT, CDR2 SNEGSKA (reference sequence). Trimming took 0 bases from V and 2 from J; bases not matched to a gene: 1. CDR3 length: 15 amino acids. This CDR3 is CSAREGTSGTYEQYF. The CDR3, as DNA: TGCAGTGCTAGAGAAGGGACTAGCGGGACCTACGAGCAGTACTTC.

The chain combines TRBV10-2 with TRBJ1-2, with D possibly matching TRBD1 (5 bases). CDR3 length equals 14 residues. The V gene's germline CDR1 is WSHSY and CDR2 SAAADI. The V gene lost 2 bases and the J gene lost 7 bases, with 14 bases spanning the gap. The CDR3 nucleotides are TGCGCCAGCAGTGAGGTCGGGGGGTACGGTGGCTACACCTTC. Its translation: CASSEVGGYGGYTF.

The chain combines TRBV20-1 with TRBJ1-1; D ambiguous. V was shortened by 5 bases and J by 0 bases, with 19 bases between the two germline ends. This CDR3 has 16 amino acids. Germline V lookup: CDR1 DFQATT, CDR2 SNEGSKA (reference sequence). CDR3 DNA: TGCAGTGCTCCCTTCCACGGAGATAACATGAACACTGAAGCTTTCTTT. Translation: CSAPFHGDNMNTEAFF.